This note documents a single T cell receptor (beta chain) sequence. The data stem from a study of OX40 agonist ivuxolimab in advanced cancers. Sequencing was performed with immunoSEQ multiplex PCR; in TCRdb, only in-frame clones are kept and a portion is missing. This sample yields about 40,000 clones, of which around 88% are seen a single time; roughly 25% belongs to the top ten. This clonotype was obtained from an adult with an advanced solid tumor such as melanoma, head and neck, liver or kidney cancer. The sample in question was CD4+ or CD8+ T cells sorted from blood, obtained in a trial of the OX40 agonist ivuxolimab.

CDR3 coding DNA: TGTGCCAGCAGCTCCCACCGGAAGGCCTACAATGAGCAGTTCTTC. This codes for CASSSHRKAYNEQFF. The chain carries TRBV7-3 and TRBJ2-1; D unclear. V was clipped by 4 bases and J by 2 bases, with 12 bases between them. The length of the CDR3 is 15 residues. In germline, CDR1 is SGHTA, CDR2 FQGTGA.